The clone carrying this TCR beta chain was observed a handful of times. No antigen is known for it. This sample is drawn from a study of vaccination and CD4 T cells after COVID-19. Study overall: Typically, post-vaccine samples were obtained a median 72 days after dose two, within a range of 14 to 241. Cells were stimulated with overlapping spike peptides from SARS-CoV-2, HCoV-NL63, HCoV-OC43 and HCoV-229E. A CEFX pool, an HIV-1 Nef pool, or else no peptide went into the control cultures.

There are 12 residues in the CDR3. CDR1 is MDHEN and CDR2 is SYDVKM in the germline V gene. V lost 5 bases and J 10 bases, leaving 12 bases between the germline ends. Sequenced with the Oncomine TCR Beta short-read assay was DNA taken from cultured CD4+ T cells. TCRdb called the PCR reads again in MiXCR, with one record for every CDR3 protein. The sample lists about 19,000 distinct CDR3 sequences; 23% were seen once. Regarding treatment: approximately 11-day PBMC culture with coronavirus spike peptide pools or control peptides (ViraFEST assay). The chain combines TRBV28 with TRBJ1-5; no reliable D call. This TCR was sampled from a human donor with COVID-19. Sequences were obtained from cultured CD4+ T cells from blood. The DNA of the CDR3 is TGTGCCAGCAGTGGGGATCCGGCTCCCCAGCATTTT. Translating gives CASSGDPAPQHF.